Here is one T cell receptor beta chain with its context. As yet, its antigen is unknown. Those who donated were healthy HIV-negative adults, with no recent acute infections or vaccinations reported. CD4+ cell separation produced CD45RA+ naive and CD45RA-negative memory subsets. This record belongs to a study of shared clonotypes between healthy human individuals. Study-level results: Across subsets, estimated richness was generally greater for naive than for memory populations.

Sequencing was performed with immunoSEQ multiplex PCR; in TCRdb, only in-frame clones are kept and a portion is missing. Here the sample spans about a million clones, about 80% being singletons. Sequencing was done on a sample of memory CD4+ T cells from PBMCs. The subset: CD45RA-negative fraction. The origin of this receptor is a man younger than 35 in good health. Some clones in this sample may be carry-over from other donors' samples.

CDR3 protein: CASSVGGGRATGNTIYF. CDR3 coding DNA: TGTGCCAGCAGCGTAGGTGGGGGCAGGGCAACTGGAAACACCATATATTTT. V gene TRBV9 combines with J gene TRBJ1-3; possibly TRBD1 for D (6 bases). The CDR3 spans 17 residues. The germline CDR1 and CDR2 sequences are SGDLS and YYNGEE. Trimming removed 0 bases at V and 2 bases at J, with 15 bases between.